The 15 T cell receptor beta chains listed next were all sequenced from one sample in a study of blood T cell repertoires in COVID-19. This table comes from immunoSEQ multiplex PCR, and its TCRdb copy is limited to in-frame clones, with some not included. The table includes under 200,000 clones, just over 85% detected once. Sequencing used peripheral blood. The receptors come from a man between 60 and 75 years old with acute or convalescent COVID-19.

V gene TRBV2 combines with J gene TRBJ1-5, with a weak D call TRBD1 (5 bases). The CDR3 contains 15 residues. Germline V gene sequence: CDR1 SNHLY, CDR2 FYNNEI. V was cut by 1 base and J by 9 bases, with 16 bases left in between. CDR3 sequence: CASSEGSKGFRPQHF. CDR3 in DNA: TGTGCCAGCAGTGAAGGGTCGAAGGGGTTTAGGCCCCAGCATTTT.

The chain has TRBV19 and TRBJ1-4; D possibly corresponds to TRBD1 (5 bases). Per germline, CDR1 LNHDA and CDR2 SQIVND (reference sequence). The CDR3 spans 15 residues. V shed 6 bases and J shed 4 bases, with 15 bases lying between them. CDR3 nucleotides: TGTGCCAGTAGGAAAGGGGATTTGGATAATGAAAAACTGTTTTTT. Translating gives CASRKGDLDNEKLFF. The complete variable domain, with remaining parts taken from reference TRBV19 and TRBJ1-4, reads DGGITQSPKYLFRKEGQNVTLSCEQNLNHDAMYWYRQDPGQGLRLIYYSQIVNDFQKGDIAEGYSVSREKKESFPLTVTSAQKNPTAFYLCASRKGDLDNEKLFFGSGTQLSVL.

For the CDR3, the DNA is TGCGCCAGCAGTTCCGTGACAGGGAAACCTTCTGGGGCCAACGTCCTGACTTTC. It specifies CASSSVTGKPSGANVLTF. The V call is TRBV5-1, the J call TRBJ2-6, with 7 bases identical to TRBD1. CDR1 and CDR2 from the germline V gene are SGHRS and YFSETQ. This CDR3 has 18 amino acids. The V and J ends lost 5 bases and 1 base, in that order; junction bases with no gene match: 12.

The chain recombines TRBV3-1 (or the pseudogene TRBV3-2) with TRBJ1-2, with D tentatively TRBD1 (5 bases). Germline assignment: CDR1 LGHDT and CDR2 YNNKEL (reference sequence). V was shortened by 0 bases and J by 3 bases, with 11 bases between the two germline ends. The CDR3 has 15 amino acids. The CDR3 here is CASSQDGTVDYGYTF. The CDR3 bases are TGTGCCAGCAGCCAAGACGGGACTGTTGACTATGGCTACACCTTC.

This rearrangement joins TRBV30 to TRBJ1-3, with D perhaps TRBD1 (5 bases). The V and J ends lost 3 bases and 4 bases respectively, with 10 bases between them. This CDR3 region has 13 residues. The germline gives CDR1 GTSNPN, CDR2 SVGIG (reference sequence). The CDR3 sequence: CAWRVKGGNTIYF. In DNA form, the CDR3 reads TGTGCCTGGAGGGTGAAGGGGGGAAACACCATATATTTT.

The chain joins TRBV28 to TRBJ1-2; D might be TRBD1 (5 bases). This CDR3 is 14 amino acids long. V gave up 3 bases and J gave up 8 bases, with 16 bases separating them. Germline loops: CDR1 MDHEN, CDR2 SYDVKM. Here the CDR3 DNA reads TGTGCCAGCAGTTTGATTGACAGCTCTCGGGGCTACACCTTC. This codes for CASSLIDSSRGYTF.

The V call is TRBV5-1, the J call TRBJ2-1, with 8 bases identical to TRBD2. The V and J ends lost 3 bases and 3 bases, in that order; junction bases with no gene match: 5. Germline CDR1 and CDR2: SGHRS and YFSETQ. The CDR3 is 15 residues long. CDR3 loop: CASSSSGSGYNEQFF. In nucleotides, the CDR3 is TGCGCCAGCAGCTCGAGCGGGAGCGGCTACAATGAGCAGTTCTTC.

This chain connects TRBV10-3 to TRBJ2-1; the D is unclear. Germline CDR1 ENHRY, CDR2 SYGVKD. The CDR3 is 14 amino acids. Trimming removed 6 bases from V and 5 bases from J, with 14 bases in between. The CDR3 reads CAISRMDQDNEQFF. Here the CDR3 DNA reads TGTGCCATCAGCCGAATGGATCAGGACAATGAGCAGTTCTTC.

The genes are TRBV7-9 and TRBJ2-3; 16 bases are a match to TRBD2. V dropped 5 bases and J dropped 1; count of bases not matched to a gene: 6. CDR1 is SEHNR, CDR2 FQNEAQ, per germline (reference sequence). The CDR3 loop spans 18 amino acids. CDR3 protein: CASSPGLAGGPGTDTQYF. The DNA of the CDR3 is TGTGCCAGCAGCCCGGGACTAGCGGGAGGGCCAGGCACAGATACGCAGTATTTT.

There are a few counts of this clone. The chain carries TRBV27 and TRBJ2-7, with D perhaps TRBD2 (6 bases). V was clipped by 3 bases and J by 3 bases, with 9 bases between them. The germline gives CDR1 MNHEY, CDR2 SMNVEV (reference sequence). CDR3 length: 13 amino acids. CDR3 region: CASSFGGGYEQYF. CDR3 in DNA: TGTGCCAGCAGTTTTGGGGGAGGCTACGAGCAGTACTTC.

The chain joins TRBV7-3 to TRBJ2-1; 7 bases are a match to TRBD1. V lost 5 bases to trimming and J lost 9 bases; unmatched junction nucleotides: 13. Germline assignment: CDR1 SGHTA and CDR2 FQGTGA. The CDR3 sequence is 15 residues long. The CDR3 loop is CASSPRQGWAAEQFF. For the CDR3, the DNA is TGTGCCAGCAGCCCAAGACAGGGTTGGGCGGCTGAGCAGTTCTTC.

This chain links TRBV7-9 with TRBJ1-2, with D perhaps TRBD1 (5 bases). The CDR3 has 13 residues. Germline CDR1 reads SEHNR; CDR2 reads FQNEAQ (reference sequence). V was trimmed by 0 bases and J by 13 bases, leaving 15 bases between them. The chain's CDR3 is CASSLAPMGPSTF. CDR3 sequence (DNA): TGTGCCAGCAGCTTAGCCCCGATGGGGCCGTCCACCTTC. The full variable domain, with the rest looked up from reference TRBV7-9 and TRBJ1-2, is DTGVSQNPRHKITKRGQNVTFRCDPISEHNRLYWYRQTLGQGPEFLTYFQNEAQLEKSRLLSDRFSAERPKGSFSTLEIQRTEQGDSAMYLCASSLAPMGPSTFGSGTRLTVV.

The CDR3 reads CASSRQGAEAFF. The CDR3 bases are TGTGCCAGCAGTAGACAGGGCGCTGAAGCTTTCTTT. This chain links TRBV2 with TRBJ1-1; TRBD1 matches at 7 bases. Germline V lookup: CDR1 SNHLY, CDR2 FYNNEI. The V segment lost 5 bases and the J segment 6 bases; nucleotides outside the gene matches: 3. This CDR3 comprises 12 residues.

In regard to this clone: A junction end diverges from the germline sequence, so it may reflect a read error. CDR3 sequence: CASRLGRGETQYF. CDR3 nucleotides: TGTGCCAGCAGGTTGGGGCGGGGAGAGACCCAGTACTTC. V usage is TRBV5-4 and J usage is TRBJ2-5; tentative D call: TRBD2 (6 bases). This CDR3 contains 13 residues. Germline CDR1 is SGHNT and CDR2 is YYREEE (reference sequence). Complete variable domain (other parts from reference TRBV5-4 and TRBJ2-5): ETGVTQSPTHLIKTRGQQVTLRCSSQSGHNTVSWYQQALGQGPQFIFQYYREEENGRGNFPPRFSGLQFPNYSSELNVNALELDDSALYLCASRLGRGETQYFGPGTRLLVL.

The V call is TRBV28, the J call TRBJ2-5; 9 positions agree with TRBD2. The V segment lost 9 bases and the J segment 4 bases; nucleotides outside the gene matches: 9. The germline V gene encodes CDR1 MDHEN and CDR2 SYDVKM. The CDR3 totals 14 residues. The CDR3 nucleotides read TGTGCCAGTTCCGGAGGAGCGGGAGGAGAGACCCAGTACTTC. Encoded protein: CASSGGAGGETQYF.